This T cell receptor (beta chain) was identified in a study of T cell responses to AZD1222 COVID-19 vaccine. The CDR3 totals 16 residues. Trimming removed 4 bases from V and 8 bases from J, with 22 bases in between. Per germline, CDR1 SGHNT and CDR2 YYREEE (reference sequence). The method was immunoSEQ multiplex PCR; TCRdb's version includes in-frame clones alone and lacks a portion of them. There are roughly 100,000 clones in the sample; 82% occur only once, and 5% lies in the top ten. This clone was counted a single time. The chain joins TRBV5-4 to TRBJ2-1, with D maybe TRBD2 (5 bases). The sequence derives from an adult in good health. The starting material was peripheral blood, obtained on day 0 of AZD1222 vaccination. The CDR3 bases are TGTGCCAGCAGCCAATTCAGCGGACCTCCGGGCTATGAGCAGTTCTTC. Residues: CASSQFSGPPGYEQFF.